This T cell receptor (beta chain) was sequenced for a study of Graves' ophthalmopathy and Graves' hyperthyroidism (dated by TCRdb to between 2017 and 2018). Broadly, across the study: A patient counted as having stable hyperthyroidism if there was no progression to ophthalmopathy within 18 months of follow-up. The study used signatures of the TCR beta repertoire to tell Graves' ophthalmopathy apart from Graves' hyperthyroidism and to predict which patients would progress to ophthalmopathy. In total, 135 blood samples were TCR-sequenced: some 40 ophthalmopathy, 80 or so hyperthyroidism and roughly 17 hyperthyroidism-to-ophthalmopathy patients. To explore V-J signatures that distinguish ophthalmopathy from hyperthyroidism, a discovery set of 100 patients was enrolled, made up of roughly 41 with ophthalmopathy and around 57 with stable hyperthyroidism. For independent validation, a separate cohort was made up of 18 hyperthyroidism patients plus 17 patients who later progressed from hyperthyroidism to ophthalmopathy. T-cell repertoires of thyroid tissue and blood were compared in 5 or 6 hyperthyroidism patients. Following sample collection, hyperthyroidism patients were given methimazole at a starting dose of 30 mg daily, and ophthalmopathy patients were given high-dose intravenous methylprednisolone. General findings and caveats noted by the study authors: In validation, the model predicted ophthalmopathy progression with 55% to 71% sensitivity and around 72% specificity; approximately 12 predicted patients were CT-confirmed with GO in a median of around 6 months. In cross-validation, the 13-signature model distinguished ophthalmopathy from stable hyperthyroidism with nearly 90% sensitivity and just under 84% specificity, and in the test set the corresponding values were roughly 80% and 76%. Most expanded thyroid clonotypes with a frequency above 0.001 also appeared in blood, which suggests that blood repertoires may reflect the immune response in the thyroid. No statistical method was used to predetermine the sample size, and group allocation was not hidden from the investigators.

TCR beta CDR3 regions were amplified from RNA transcripts for repertoire sequencing. HTBI primers and the Qiagen OneStep RT-PCR kit were used in a first-round RT-PCR, which was followed by a second-round multiplex PCR, size selection and purification. The libraries underwent paired-end sequencing with 100 bp reads on an Illumina HiSeq2000. Per the original workflow: SOAPnuke was used to process the reads, throwing out any read that had adapters, had uncalled bases, had a mean Phred below 15, or lacked an exact constant-primer or identifier match. COPE v1.2.5 was used to merge high-quality paired reads. Each unique nucleotide sequence was treated as a clonotype, and MiTCR v1.1 was used to align the clonotypes to the IMGT TRB V, D and J references. The analysis was limited to V-J combinations with a frequency above 0.0001, which together covered approximately 99% of the repertoires. For each V-J combination, a TCR clonal expansion and chaos score was defined as the ratio of F50 clonal expansion to chaos observed in the TCRdist matrix. Welch's t-statistics and random forest were used to reduce the features to approximately 13 V-J combinations, which were then used as input to a naive Bayes classifier. The similarity between thyroid and blood repertoires was quantified using the Morisita-Horn index. TCRdb reworked the public reads: Q25 trimming with fastp, MiXCR clone assembly, productive beta chains retained. When rows share a CDR3 protein, they turn into one entry using the most common DNA and genes. Clone size and V and J calls follow TCRdb, not the original study. A total of around 520,000 distinct CDR3 sequences appear in this sample, 35% to 40% of them only once. The ten largest clones add up to about 4% of the sample.

Hyperthyroidism patients were newly diagnosed, were aged 18 to 65 years, and had a disease duration under 2 months. Anyone with other autoimmune diseases, uncontrolled infections, pregnancy or lactation was excluded from the study. Diagnosis relied on clinical symptoms, serum thyroxine, TRAb, thyroid ultrasound and orbital computed tomography. Total RNA was extracted using Trizol reagent, and RNA quality was checked on an Agilent 2100 Bioanalyzer. In the case of this clonotype: Its antigen has not been determined. No base quality values were provided; no much bigger clone lies one nucleotide off.

CDR1 and CDR2 are drawn from the germline V gene: KGHDR, SFDVKD. The CDR3 sequence holds 16 residues, the cysteine and phenylalanine included. The DNA shown is the 48-base CDR3, in frame from base 1. A distance of 19 bases separates the germline ends of V and J, which lose 3 bases and 6 bases respectively. The chain was built from TRBV24-1 and TRBJ1-2; the D gene cannot be named for sure. This sequence was found in an adult man with Graves' hyperthyroidism. Specimen: peripheral blood or thyroid tissue (not recorded which). The DNA is TGTGCCACCAGTGATCCTACCGGGGTGTCGGGCAATGGCTACACCTTC. Translated, this is CATSDPTGVSGNGYTF.